This is a list of T cell receptor beta chains from one sample in a study of PD-1 blockade in classical Hodgkin lymphoma. Generated by immunoSEQ multiplex PCR, the TCRdb table keeps only in-frame clones and is missing some. The table has 50,000 or so clones, 90% seen once; the top ten hold more than 11%. The sample consisted of peripheral blood mononuclear cells (PBMCs), taken before the fourth cycle of nivolumab. The source of these receptors is a human donor with classical Hodgkin lymphoma. Each CDR3 is given with its conserved first and last residue. Fields, in order: V gene, J gene, CDR3 protein.

TRBV5-1,TRBJ2-5,CASSPSQETQYF
TRBV18,TRBJ1-1,CASSPQTGMNTEAFF
TRBV7-9,TRBJ2-1,CASSLALAGVYNEQFF
TRBV9,TRBJ2-2,CASSAPGQNTGELFF
TRBV10-1,TRBJ1-3,CASSVGNTIYF
TRBV5-6,TRBJ2-7,CASSTLSGHYEQYF
TRBV20-1,TRBJ2-1,CSAPSANEQFF
TRBV7-3,TRBJ2-3,CASSPRLAASTDTQYF
TRBV5-4,TRBJ1-4,CASSLGTLKGEKLFF
TRBV7-9,TRBJ2-6,CASSWGGSGANVLTF
TRBV5-1,TRBJ1-1,CASSPSGQLFLEAFF
TRBV10-2,TRBJ2-7,CASSVSHPEDEQYF
TRBV5-6,TRBJ2-5,CASSLAGGETQYF
TRBV30,TRBJ1-1,CAWKRMNTEAFF
TRBV25-1,TRBJ2-1,CASSGTSVNEQFF
TRBV6-1,TRBJ1-1,CASSEVAGNTEAFF
TRBV2,TRBJ1-2,CASSQGQGAIYGYTF
TRBV30,TRBJ1-3,CAWSADQKGSGNTIYF
TRBV6-1,TRBJ1-1,CASRKGGTNTEAFF
TRBV4-1,TRBJ2-3,CASSQPRDRGFTDTQYF
TRBV5-1,TRBJ1-4,CASSLEDRGNEKLFF
TRBV2,TRBJ1-4,CASNRDGATNEKLFF
TRBV7-9,TRBJ1-2,CASSPHEAGSYTF
TRBV12-5,TRBJ2-2,CASGLVLKGWTSTVRGNTGELFF
TRBV5-1,TRBJ1-3,CASSFQQTGNTIYF
TRBV27,TRBJ2-5,CASSLEGREETQYF
TRBV28,TRBJ2-1,CASNTGGGNEQFF
TRBV7-3,TRBJ2-5,CASSRRTAGEGETQYF
TRBV29-1,TRBJ1-1,CGVLLGELAFF
TRBV19,TRBJ1-5,CASSMEGWLGQQNQPQHF
TRBV7-9,TRBJ2-5,CASSPGADETQYF
TRBV6-6,TRBJ1-2,CASRIDSSYGYTF
TRBV19,TRBJ1-5,CATWGPGAQPQHF
TRBV7-2,TRBJ2-3,CASSLWGLAGVVDTQYF
TRBV6-1,TRBJ2-5,CASSDGWFQETQYF
TRBV4-1,TRBJ1-2,CASSQDPGAGYGYTF
TRBV14,TRBJ2-7,CASSQGLTYEQYF
TRBV12-2,TRBJ2-2,CASRFASWASGELFF
TRBV5-4,TRBJ1-2,CASSRGGDYGYTF
TRBV18,TRBJ1-1,CASSPDRGAEAFF
TRBV9,TRBJ1-5,CASSVAGQSSQPQHF
TRBV29-1,TRBJ2-5,CSAYRGSRETQYF
TRBV21-1,TRBJ2-7,CASSSLGATSSYEQYF
TRBV5-4,TRBJ2-2,CASSLRTGGNTGELFF
TRBV5-1,TRBJ2-7,CASGTERDSILSYEQYF
TRBV9,TRBJ2-7,CASSVGLGLRGEQYF
TRBV9,TRBJ1-4,CASSVAPGQLFF
TRBV27,TRBJ2-7,CASSLFQGAPHEQYF
TRBV7-8,TRBJ2-1,CASSLEGGNEQFF
TRBV5-8,TRBJ2-1,CASSANSRSYNEQFF